This T cell receptor beta chain was recorded in a study of a mutant IDH1 vaccine in newly diagnosed glioma. Stated time point: week 35, safety follow-up. Each dose delivered 300 ug of mutant IDH1 20-mer peptide subcutaneously with imiquimod. This clone was observed a handful of times. The target antigen is unknown. Some clones are missing from TCRdb's copy, which holds only in-frame ones; the method was immunoSEQ multiplex PCR. The sample records roughly 68,000 clones, roughly 68% being singletons. This CDR3 contains 16 residues. Germline loops: CDR1 SGHKS, CDR2 YYEKEE (reference sequence). Deletions cut 0 bases from V and 9 bases from J, with 19 bases between.

J is TRBJ1-5 and V is TRBV5-5, with D perhaps TRBD1 (6 bases). The sample was PBMCs, taken from a glioma patient whose treatment included an IDH1 peptide vaccine. The clonotype was recovered from a man over 45 with glioma. In DNA, the CDR3 is TGTGCCAGCAGCTTGGCCTTTTTGGGGGGCAAAGGGCCCCAGCATTTT. It yields the protein CASSLAFLGGKGPQHF.